The next 6 T cell receptor beta chains were all read from a single sample in a study of shared clonotypes between healthy human individuals. Naive CD8 cells, CD45RO-negative and positively selected for CCR7, excluded terminally differentiated effector memory CD45RA+ cells. The protocol was immunoSEQ multiplex PCR, while the TCRdb copy is restricted to in-frame clones and leaves out a portion. The sample carries about 2.2 million clones, 93% recorded once. Specimen: naive CD8+ T cells from PBMCs. Receptors were obtained from a man younger than 30 in good health. Some clones in this sample may be carry-over from other donors' samples.

The CDR3 DNA is TGTGCCAGCCCGGTAGAAGGGAAACACCCCCAGTTCTTC. It specifies CASPVEGKHPQFF. This sequence joins TRBV7-9 and TRBJ2-1; D not resolved. The CDR3 covers 13 residues. Trimming shortened V by 8 bases and J by 13 bases, and 21 bases separated the two germline ends. CDR1 and CDR2 (germline): SEHNR, FQNEAQ (reference sequence).

The CDR3 is CASSLTGPASGRAVTYNEQFF. The CDR3 DNA reads TGTGCCAGCAGCTTAACAGGTCCGGCTAGCGGGAGGGCCGTCACCTACAATGAGCAGTTCTTC. V usage is TRBV7-3 and J usage is TRBJ2-1, with 12 bases lining up with TRBD2. After removal of 0 bases from V and 2 bases from J, the junction contained 14 bases not matched to a gene. Looked up from germline, CDR1 is SGHTA and CDR2 is FQGTGA. The CDR3 covers 21 residues.

The chain has TRBV7-2 and TRBJ2-7; D remains ambiguous. Deletions cut 5 bases from V and 6 bases from J, with 20 bases between. The length of the CDR3 is 15 residues. The V gene's germline CDR1 is SGHTA and CDR2 FQGNSA. CDR3 sequence: CASSPGRLSGREQYF. The CDR3 DNA follows: TGTGCCAGCAGCCCGGGCCGCCTTTCCGGGCGCGAGCAGTACTTC.

This clone was recorded only once. The chain employs TRBV5-8 and TRBJ1-5; TRBD1 might be the D (5 bases). CDR1 and CDR2 (germline): SGHTS, YDEGEE. The CDR3 loop spans 17 amino acids. V was clipped by 4 bases and J by 0 bases, with 17 bases between them. CDR3 DNA: TGTGCCAGCAGCCCTGACCTGACAGCAGCTAGCAATCAGCCCCAGCATTTT. This codes for CASSPDLTAASNQPQHF.

The rearrangement links TRBV5-1 to TRBJ2-1; 12 nucleotides agree with TRBD2. CDR1 and CDR2 from the germline V gene are SGHRS and YFSETQ. Trimming at V came to 3 bases and at J to 0 bases, leaving 13 bases not matched to a gene. CDR3 length: 20 amino acids. The CDR3 sequence: CASSSIPSGRGKSSYNEQFF. The CDR3 DNA reads as TGCGCCAGCAGCTCCATTCCTAGCGGGAGGGGGAAATCCTCCTACAATGAGCAGTTCTTC.

The V call is TRBV6-6, the J call TRBJ2-2, with D maybe TRBD1 (5 bases). This CDR3 has 13 amino acids. Per germline, CDR1 MNHNY and CDR2 SVGAGI (reference sequence). The V and J ends lost 6 bases and 10 bases respectively, with 15 bases between them. CDR3 region: CASSKGIREELFF. DNA of the CDR3: TGTGCCAGCAGCAAGGGGATAAGGGAGGAGCTGTTTTTT.